The present T cell receptor beta chain was sequenced within a study of blood T cell repertoires in COVID-19 (TCRdb year 2020). For the study in its entirety: Collaborator samples came from the United States, Italy and Spain and covered acute and convalescent phases of COVID-19. Nearly every sample came with metadata listing a de-identified subject ID, COVID-19 status, age in years and sex. Where available, HLA class I and class II types were obtained from metadata supplied by the sample provider rather than from assay-based typing. The repertoires were released in a freely available public database intended as a resource for research on the immune response to SARS-CoV-2. The prospective study material was composed of cDNA or gDNA derived from T cells, B-cell-depleted T cells, or PBMCs. Samples came from the ongoing ImmuneRACE study (first 160 participants) plus 1,254 subjects from 6 global collaborators. Deeply sampled blood TCRbeta repertoires from subjects exposed to, actively infected with, or recovered from COVID-19 were included in the dataset. Beyond this particular receptor, the publication reports: The amount of clinical and demographic metadata varied by source and participant and was provided uncurated.

For this clone: Its antigen is still unknown. It has no much larger one-base neighbor in the sample; base qualities were not kept.

At one collaborating source in Seattle, patients were enrolled during active infection and were followed longitudinally through the course of disease. The collaborating institutions used their own protocols to collect whole blood in K2EDTA tubes. For TCRbeta analysis, collaborators shipped samples as frozen whole blood, isolated PBMCs, or DNA extracted from either of those sample types. The immunoSEQ Assay, a bias-controlled multiplex PCR, was used to amplify TCRbeta CDR3 regions from genomic DNA. The study's processing was this. The number of nucleated cells in each sample was estimated by amplification of reference gene primers within the assay. To quantify the absolute abundance of each unique TCRbeta CDR3 rearrangement, sequence reads were collapsed and filtered. For each sample, productive Simpson clonality was calculated as the square root of Simpson's diversity index across productive rearrangements. The table was pulled from immuneACCESS by TCRdb, which kept in-frame rearrangements only. Such tables lose some clones; where checked, under half of the loss comes from unresolved V genes, and the rest has no known cause. The V and J calls and clone size are taken from that table; D and trimming were inferred from the DNA. The sample table holds about 120,000 clones, of which around 91% were seen once. The biggest ten clones account for 3.5% to 4% of the sample.

The sequencing input was peripheral blood. The TCR sequence derives from a woman aged 55-70 years with COVID-19, enrolled during active disease.

The CDR3 region has the sequence CASRETGEHTEAFF. The nucleotide sequence reads TGTGCCAGCAGGGAGACAGGGGAGCACACTGAAGCTTTCTTT. The sequence joins TRBV6-5 to TRBJ1-1; a stretch of 8 junction bases matches TRBD1. Trimmed from V: 6 bases; trimmed from J: 3 bases; junction bases lacking a gene match: 6. The CDR3 contains 14 residues, cysteine and phenylalanine counted. Of all the DNA, just the CDR3 is kept, 42 bases in frame from base 1. CDR1 and CDR2, per the germline V gene, are MNHEY and SVGAGI.